A single sample is the source of the 27 T cell receptor beta chains below, sequenced in a study of blood T cell repertoires in COVID-19. Clones were sequenced by immunoSEQ multiplex PCR, and TCRdb holds only the in-frame ones, with some missing. The sample holds fewer than 150,000 clones, 75% to 85% seen once. The sequencing sample was made of peripheral blood. The receptors come from a man aged 80 or over with acute or convalescent COVID-19.

The chain joins TRBV10-3 to TRBJ1-2; TRBD1 matches 8 bases. Trimming removed 6 bases from V and 8 bases from J; junction bases left unmatched: 8. The CDR3 is 13 residues long. CDR1 is ENHRY and CDR2 is SYGVKD in the germline V gene. As DNA, the CDR3 is TGTGCCATCAGCCAGGACAGGGTCGAAGGCTACACCTTC. Its protein product is CAISQDRVEGYTF.

The gene calls are TRBV5-4 and TRBJ2-7, with 7 positions matching TRBD2. CDR1 SGHNT and CDR2 YYREEE come from the germline V gene (reference sequence). CDR3 length: 15 amino acids. The trim removed 4 bases at V and 2 bases at J, leaving 9 bases unmatched. The chain's CDR3 is CASSPGGRLTYEQYF. CDR3 coding DNA: TGTGCCAGCAGCCCGGGGGGACGGCTGACCTACGAGCAGTACTTC. Combining the CDR3 with reference TRBV5-4 and TRBJ2-7 gives the whole variable domain ETGVTQSPTHLIKTRGQQVTLRCSSQSGHNTVSWYQQALGQGPQFIFQYYREEENGRGNFPPRFSGLQFPNYSSELNVNALELDDSALYLCASSPGGRLTYEQYFGPGTRLTVT.

The rearrangement links TRBV5-6 to TRBJ2-7, with D uncertain. The CDR3 runs to 12 residues. Trimming pared 1 base from V and 4 bases from J, leaving 6 bases between. CDR1 SGHDT and CDR2 YYEEEE come from the germline V gene. The CDR3 spells CASSLLQYEQYF. The CDR3 DNA sequence: TGTGCCAGCAGCTTGCTACAGTACGAGCAGTACTTC.

The rearrangement links TRBV7-2 to TRBJ2-2; the D gene is possibly TRBD2 (5 bases). This CDR3 has 13 residues. V lost 1 base and J 8 bases, leaving 8 bases between the germline ends. Per germline, CDR1 SGHTA and CDR2 FQGNSA. CDR3 DNA sequence: TGTGCCAGCAGCTTAGACGGGGTTGGGGAGCTGTTTTTT. The encoded protein is CASSLDGVGELFF.

The chain is built from TRBV10-3 and TRBJ2-3; 9 bases align to TRBD2. V lost 10 bases and J lost 7; bases outside the gene matches: 15. CDR3 length: 15 amino acids. Per germline, CDR1 ENHRY and CDR2 SYGVKD. The CDR3 loop reads CATKTGGGETNTQYF. CDR3 bases: TGTGCCACCAAAACCGGCGGGGGGGAGACTAATACGCAGTATTTT.

The sample holds a few counts of this clone. This sequence joins TRBV9 and TRBJ2-5; 7 nucleotides match TRBD1. The CDR3 contains 14 residues. From germline, CDR1 is SGDLS and CDR2 YYNGEE. The trim removed 4 bases at V and 1 base at J, leaving 4 bases unmatched. The CDR3 here is CASSSGTVQETQYF. CDR3 nucleotides: TGTGCCAGCAGCTCAGGGACAGTCCAAGAGACCCAGTACTTC.

The chain's CDR3 is CASTLRSNNEQFF. The DNA of the CDR3 is TGTGCCAGCACCCTGAGATCCAACAATGAGCAGTTCTTC. The rearrangement links TRBV28 to TRBJ2-1; D gene ambiguous. Germline V gives CDR1 MDHEN, CDR2 SYDVKM. The CDR3 length is 13 residues. The V end was cut by 7 bases, the J end by 5 bases, with 12 bases between.

The V gene is TRBV3-1 (or the pseudogene TRBV3-2), the J gene TRBJ2-2; 7 bases align to TRBD1. The germline CDR1 and CDR2 sequences are LGHDT and YNNKEL (reference sequence). V trimming: 1 base; J trimming: 6 bases; junction bases outside the gene matches: 2. The CDR3 consists of 14 residues. The CDR3 spells CASSQGQGSGELFF. CDR3 nucleotides: TGTGCCAGCAGCCAAGGACAGGGCTCCGGGGAGCTGTTTTTT.

This chain links TRBV3-1 (or the pseudogene TRBV3-2) with TRBJ1-4, with no clear D. This CDR3 comprises 14 residues. The germline CDR1 and CDR2 sequences are LGHDT and YNNKEL (reference sequence). Trimming pared 4 bases from V and 8 bases from J, leaving 14 bases between. In DNA, the CDR3 is TGTGCCAGCAGCCTGAGAGCTCGGGGAGAAAAACTGTTTTTT. Encoded protein: CASSLRARGEKLFF.

The rearrangement uses TRBV27 and TRBJ2-7, with 13 bases aligning to TRBD2. Per the germline V gene, CDR1 is MNHEY and CDR2 is SMNVEV (reference sequence). V was pared by 5 bases and J by 5 bases, with 9 bases of the junction left unmatched. CDR3 length equals 16 residues. CDR3 in amino acids: CASSDTSGGAYHEQYF. CDR3 DNA sequence: TGTGCCAGCAGTGACACTAGCGGGGGGGCTTACCACGAGCAGTACTTC.

This sequence joins TRBV12-5 and TRBJ2-2; D is possibly TRBD1 (5 bases). The CDR3 is 15 residues long. The V gene lost 2 bases and the J gene lost 0 bases, with 7 bases spanning the gap. Per the germline V gene, CDR1 is LGHNT and CDR2 is FRNRAP. CDR3 DNA: TGTGCTAGTGGTTTGACAGGCGCGAACACCGGGGAGCTGTTTTTT. It is translated as CASGLTGANTGELFF.

The chain is built from TRBV5-4 and TRBJ1-2; 8 bases line up with TRBD1. J lost 8 bases, V lost 2 bases, and 8 bases had no gene match. This CDR3 has 14 residues. Germline loops: CDR1 SGHNT, CDR2 YYREEE (reference sequence). CDR3 loop: CASSFQGANGGYTF. As DNA, the CDR3 is TGTGCCAGCAGCTTCCAGGGGGCTAACGGAGGCTACACCTTC.

The chain has TRBV25-1 and TRBJ2-7, with D perhaps matching TRBD2 (6 bases). V lost 6 bases, J lost 1 base, and 10 bases lay in between. Per the germline V gene, CDR1 is MGHDK and CDR2 is SYGVNS. The CDR3 is 13 residues long. CDR3 DNA: TGTGCCAGCAGGATGGGGGGTTCCTACGAGCAGTACTTC. Translation gives CASRMGGSYEQYF.

The chain is built from TRBV24-1 and TRBJ2-7, with no clear D. CDR3 length equals 13 residues. CDR1 and CDR2 (germline): KGHDR, SFDVKD. Between the trimmed V and J ends, which lost 6 bases and 1 base, there was a span of 9 bases. The CDR3 bases are TGTGCCACCAGTCTTTCAGATTCCTACGAGCAGTACTTC. It codes for CATSLSDSYEQYF.

The V call is TRBV6-6, the J call TRBJ1-1; TRBD1 aligns across 8 bases. After removal of 1 base from V and 4 bases from J, the junction contained 5 bases not matched to a gene. CDR3 length: 15 residues. Germline V gene sequence: CDR1 MNHNY, CDR2 SVGAGI (reference sequence). This chain's CDR3 is CASSYLGTGATEAFF. CDR3 bases: TGTGCCAGCAGTTACTTAGGGACAGGAGCCACTGAAGCTTTCTTT.

The rearrangement links TRBV7-6 to TRBJ1-6, with TRBD1 identical over 10 bases. Germline lookup yields CDR1 SGHVS and CDR2 FNYEAQ. The CDR3 extends over 16 amino acids. V trimming: 5 bases; J trimming: 4 bases; junction bases outside the gene matches: 5. The CDR3 region is CASSTGDRGYNSPLHF. The CDR3 coding sequence is TGTGCCAGCAGCACAGGGGACAGGGGTTATAATTCACCCCTCCACTTT.

This rearrangement joins TRBV7-3 to TRBJ2-1; 7 nucleotides agree with TRBD2. The CDR3 sequence is 13 residues long. CDR1 is SGHTA, CDR2 FQGTGA, per germline. Germline trimming cut 1 base from V and 11 bases from J; bases unmatched to any gene: 5. CDR3 protein: CASSLNGEGKQFF. The DNA of the CDR3 is TGTGCCAGCAGCTTAAATGGGGAGGGAAAGCAGTTCTTC.

This clone was seen only a few times. At one of its ends the junction is not consistent with the germline gene, which may arise from a read error. The rearrangement uses TRBV7-7 and TRBJ2-2, with a possible D match to TRBD2 (5 bases). CDR1 is SSHAT and CDR2 is FNYEAQ in the germline V gene (reference sequence). This CDR3 region has 13 residues. In nucleotides, the CDR3 is TGTGCTAGCAGCTTCACTAGTGGCGGGGAGCTGTTTTTT. It specifies CASSFTSGGELFF.

V is TRBV2 and J is TRBJ2-2; 9 bases line up with TRBD1. Per germline, CDR1 SNHLY and CDR2 FYNNEI. The CDR3 is made up of 16 amino acids. V dropped 6 bases and J dropped 5; count of bases not matched to a gene: 10. The CDR3 loop reads CASRYTGTGKTGELFF. The CDR3 nucleotides are TGTGCCAGCAGGTACACCGGGACAGGGAAAACCGGGGAGCTGTTTTTT.

For this clone: Germline and junction disagree at one end, which may indicate a read error. The chain carries TRBV10-3 and TRBJ2-1, with D perhaps matching TRBD1 (6 bases). The germline gives CDR1 ENHRY, CDR2 SYGVKD. The CDR3 contains 12 residues. CDR3 sequence reads: CAISGTAQRWVF. CDR3 nucleotide sequence: TGTGCCATCAGTGGGACAGCCCAGCGTTGGGTCTTC.

The chain couples TRBV3-1 (or the pseudogene TRBV3-2) to TRBJ2-7; D remains unclear. Germline CDR1 and CDR2: LGHDT and YNNKEL (reference sequence). CDR3 size: 14 residues. Trimming shortened V by 1 base and J by 3 bases, and 10 bases separated the two germline ends. The CDR3 region is CASSQGSGNYEQYF. The CDR3 bases are TGTGCCAGCAGCCAAGGCTCAGGTAACTACGAGCAGTACTTC.

V gene TRBV3-1 (or the pseudogene TRBV3-2) combines with J gene TRBJ2-1; TRBD1 matches at 12 bases. Germline V gene data show CDR1 as LGHDT and CDR2 as YNNKEL (reference sequence). V shed 5 bases and J 7 bases; nucleotides not matched to a gene: 9. CDR3 size: 16 residues. CDR3 region: CASSTPGTGGRNEQFF. In DNA form, the CDR3 reads TGTGCCAGCAGCACGCCCGGGACAGGGGGCAGGAATGAGCAGTTCTTC.

The chain employs TRBV30 and TRBJ2-5; 8 bases align to TRBD2. CDR3 size: 12 residues. Germline CDR1 GTSNPN, CDR2 SVGIG (reference sequence). Losses at the gene ends were 5 bases for V and 5 bases for J; bases not matched to a gene: 4. The CDR3 DNA is TGTGCCTGGTTAGCGGGGCGGGAGACCCAGTACTTC. Its protein product is CAWLAGRETQYF.

CDR3 region: CASSLGGTVNEQFF. In DNA, the CDR3 is TGCGCCAGCAGCTTGGGCGGGACAGTCAATGAGCAGTTCTTC. The chain links TRBV5-1 to TRBJ2-1, with D possibly being TRBD1 (7 bases). V was trimmed by 0 bases and J by 6 bases, leaving 10 bases between them. CDR3 size: 14 residues. Germline lookup yields CDR1 SGHRS and CDR2 YFSETQ.

This clone appeared once. This rearrangement joins TRBV2 to TRBJ1-1; TRBD1 aligns across 12 bases. Germline assignment: CDR1 SNHLY and CDR2 FYNNEI. The trim removed 7 bases at V and 2 bases at J, leaving 5 bases unmatched. The CDR3 has 15 residues. Written as DNA, the CDR3 is TGTGCCAGCAAGCGGGACAGGGGGCGAAACACTGAAGCTTTCTTT. Its protein is CASKRDRGRNTEAFF. Supplemented by reference TRBV2 and TRBJ1-1, the full variable domain reads EPEVTQTPSHQVTQMGQEVILRCVPISNHLYFYWYRQILGQKVEFLVSFYNNEISEKSEIFDDQFSVERPDGSNFTLKIRSTKLEDSAMYFCASKRDRGRNTEAFFGQGTRLTVV.

This clone has just a few counts. V and J are TRBV30 and TRBJ2-1; TRBD1 matches at 8 bases. CDR3 length: 14 amino acids. V lost 0 bases to trimming and J lost 7 bases; unmatched junction nucleotides: 5. Germline lookup yields CDR1 GTSNPN and CDR2 SVGIG (reference sequence). The CDR3 DNA sequence: TGTGCCTGGAGTGTCCTAGGGACAGGAAATGAGCAGTTCTTC. Protein sequence: CAWSVLGTGNEQFF.

This clone was seen a single time. V gene TRBV6-5 combines with J gene TRBJ1-6; TRBD1 might be the D (6 bases). In germline, CDR1 is MNHEY, CDR2 SVGAGI. There are 15 residues in the CDR3. V was cut by 8 bases and J by 5 bases, with 16 bases left in between. CDR3 DNA sequence: TGTGCCAGCCGCCTTTGGACAGCGAATAATTCACCCCTCCACTTT. It specifies CASRLWTANNSPLHF.